One TCR beta chain is described in this entry. The antigen remains undetermined. Germline V gene sequence: CDR1 KGHSH, CDR2 LQKENI. V lost 4 bases, J lost 7 bases, and 12 bases stayed unmatched. This CDR3 comprises 16 residues. These data belong to a study of cytomegalovirus exposure and HLA in healthy donors. Study results and caveats: In vitro confirmation showed a few CMV-associated chains to be CMV antigen specific. Researchers had no immune exposure information except CMV serostatus available. Across donors, presence/absence analyses took sequencing depth to be roughly uniform.

PCR involved 60 Vbeta and 13 Jbeta primers. Clones were read by immunoSEQ multiplex PCR, and TCRdb kept only the in-frame ones, dropping some. The sample has about 160,000 clones, about 77% seen once; the top ten hold about 1.3%. Donors counted as nominally healthy when sampled, yet unrecorded immune exposures were likely. The rearrangement uses TRBV18 and TRBJ1-2; 10 nucleotides line up with TRBD1. Sequenced sample: PBMCs. The source of this sequence is a woman aged 50 to 60 in good health and CMV-seronegative. The chain's CDR3 is CASSQDAGTGVIGYTF. As DNA, the CDR3 is TGTGCCAGCTCACAGGATGCCGGGACAGGGGTGATTGGCTACACCTTC.